Included here is one TCR beta chain sequence, with context. Its target is unknown. The data were taken from a study of cytomegalovirus exposure and HLA in healthy donors. Study results and caveats: Researchers reported that a few CMV-associated chains were confirmed in vitro as CMV antigen-specific. An analysis done earlier found most TCR beta V segments productive about 87% or about 30% of the time.

The study ran its PCR with 60 Vbeta and 13 Jbeta primers. Profiled with immunoSEQ multiplex PCR; TCRdb holds only in-frame clones, not every one. The sample lists 150,000 to 200,000 clones; more than 75% were seen once. This receptor was identified in a woman between 45 and 60 years old in good health and CMV-seropositive. The sample comprised PBMCs.

The CDR3 loop reads CASSVMGTGLNQPQHF. The DNA of the CDR3 is TGTGCCAGCAGTGTAATGGGGACAGGTCTTAATCAGCCCCAGCATTTT. V gene TRBV2 combines with J gene TRBJ1-5; 8 bases align to TRBD1. The CDR3 spans 16 residues. Germline CDR1 SNHLY, CDR2 FYNNEI. V gave up 4 bases and J gave up 4 bases; unmatched junction bases: 9. Full variable domain (outside the CDR3, taken from reference TRBV2 and TRBJ1-5): EPEVTQTPSHQVTQMGQEVILRCVPISNHLYFYWYRQILGQKVEFLVSFYNNEISEKSEIFDDQFSVERPDGSNFTLKIRSTKLEDSAMYFCASSVMGTGLNQPQHFGDGTRLSIL.